This entry lists 26 T cell receptor beta chains sequenced from one sample in a study of STAT3 mutations in large granular lymphocyte leukemia. Which antigens these TCRs recognize remains unknown. Study-level points and caveats: Every T-cell large granular lymphocyte leukemia patient had at least one immunodominant TCR beta clonotype.

Some clones are missing from TCRdb's copy, which holds only in-frame ones; the method was immunoSEQ multiplex PCR. In the table there are 5,400 or so clones, around 42% of which are singletons. Sequencing was carried out using peripheral blood mononuclear cells. These receptors were obtained from a woman in her seventies with T-cell large granular lymphocyte leukemia. Some clones in this sample may be carry-over from other donors' samples.

The rearrangement joins TRBV27 to TRBJ2-7; 12 nucleotides align to TRBD2. This CDR3 is built from 18 residues. The germline CDR1 and CDR2 sequences are MNHEY and SMNVEV (reference sequence). Germline trimming cut 2 bases from V and 3 bases from J; bases unmatched to any gene: 11. The CDR3 is CASSLLGLAGLKVYEQYF. CDR3 bases: TGTGCCAGCAGTTTACTGGGACTAGCGGGTTTAAAAGTCTACGAGCAGTACTTC.

The chain uses TRBV29-1 and TRBJ2-1; D is unclear. The CDR3 covers 12 residues. Trimming cost V 4 bases and J 5 bases, with 9 bases left between them. CDR1 SQVTM and CDR2 ANQGSEA come from the germline V gene. For the CDR3, the DNA is TGCAGCGTTGGGCTCGTCGACAATGAGCAGTTCTTC. Protein product: CSVGLVDNEQFF.

The chain links TRBV29-1 to TRBJ1-4; possibly TRBD1 for D (6 bases). Germline CDR1 reads SQVTM; CDR2 reads ANQGSEA. V shed 7 bases and J shed 8 bases, with 20 bases lying between them. CDR3 length: 14 residues. The CDR3 bases are TGCAGCGCCCTATCTGGGACACGTGGGGAAAAACTGTTTTTT. Translating gives CSALSGTRGEKLFF.

The chain joins TRBV27 to TRBJ1-1; no reliable D call. CDR3 length: 13 residues. The V end was cut by 2 bases, the J end by 0 bases, with 4 bases between. CDR1 MNHEY and CDR2 SMNVEV come from the germline V gene (reference sequence). CDR3 loop: CASSLKLNTEAFF. CDR3 in DNA: TGTGCCAGCAGTTTAAAGTTGAACACTGAAGCTTTCTTT.

The chain links TRBV30 to TRBJ1-2; D not certain. V was cut by 1 base and J by 3 bases, with 12 bases left in between. Per the germline V gene, CDR1 is GTSNPN and CDR2 is SVGIG (reference sequence). The CDR3 consists of 14 residues. The CDR3, as DNA: TGTGCCTGGAGTGCCAGGACGGACTACTATGGCTACACCTTC. It specifies CAWSARTDYYGYTF.

Only a few counts were recorded for this clone. The chain links TRBV19 to TRBJ1-2; D gene unclear. V lost 0 bases, J lost 2 bases, and 10 bases lay in between. The CDR3 runs to 15 residues. Germline V gene lookup returns CDR1 LNHDA and CDR2 SQIVND (reference sequence). CDR3 coding DNA: TGTGCCAGTAGTATAGATTGGCCCGGGAACTATGGCTACACCTTC. It codes for CASSIDWPGNYGYTF.

The chain combines TRBV29-1 with TRBJ1-1; 7 bases fit TRBD1. Germline CDR1 and CDR2: SQVTM and ANQGSEA. The CDR3 is 13 amino acids. Losses at the gene ends were 7 bases for V and 1 base for J; bases not matched to a gene: 6. CDR3 residues: CSAYRGQNTEAFF. CDR3 DNA: TGCAGCGCCTACAGGGGACAGAACACTGAAGCTTTCTTT.

V and J are TRBV5-1 and TRBJ2-7; 9 bases match TRBD2. Germline CDR1 reads SGHRS; CDR2 reads YFSETQ. CDR3 length equals 16 residues. Trimming took 0 bases from V and 3 from J; bases not matched to a gene: 7. The CDR3 reads CASSLAPTSGYYEQYF. In nucleotides, the CDR3 is TGCGCCAGCAGCTTGGCTCCGACTAGCGGTTACTACGAGCAGTACTTC.

The J gene is TRBJ2-7, the V gene TRBV18; D is undetermined. The germline gives CDR1 KGHSH, CDR2 LQKENI. The CDR3 sequence is 13 residues long. Between the trimmed V and J ends, which lost 2 bases and 2 bases, there was a span of 7 bases. CDR3 DNA: TGTGCCAGCTCACCATGGGGTACCTACGAGCAGTACTTC. Translation: CASSPWGTYEQYF. Based on the CDR3 plus reference TRBV18 and TRBJ2-7, the full variable domain is NAGVMQNPRHLVRRRGQEARLRCSPMKGHSHVYWYRQLPEEGLKFMVYLQKENIIDESGMPKERFSAEFPKEGPSILRIQQVVRGDSAAYFCASSPWGTYEQYFGPGTRLTVT.

This sequence joins TRBV6-5 and TRBJ1-5; 9 nucleotides align to TRBD1. The length of the CDR3 is 13 residues. With 5 bases clipped from V and 5 bases from J, the junction kept 1 base outside the gene matches. Germline V gives CDR1 MNHEY, CDR2 SVGAGI. CDR3 bases: TGTGCCAGCAGTCGGGACAGGGATCAGCCCCAGCATTTT. Translation: CASSRDRDQPQHF.

This clone was detected only a few times. The chain combines TRBV7-9 with TRBJ1-5; D call uncertain. The CDR3 is 13 residues long. The V and J ends lost 5 bases and 9 bases respectively, with 14 bases between them. Germline assignment: CDR1 SEHNR and CDR2 FQNEAQ (reference sequence). The CDR3: CASSEGLFLPQHF. DNA for the CDR3: TGTGCCAGCAGCGAAGGACTATTTCTGCCCCAGCATTTT.

This clone has a single count. J is TRBJ1-1 and V is TRBV6-1, with TRBD1 as a possible D gene (5 bases). Germline loops: CDR1 MNHNS, CDR2 SASEGT. This CDR3 spans 16 amino acids. V was pared by 2 bases and J by 0 bases, with 13 bases between. The CDR3 protein is CASSEQGLLMNTEAFF. CDR3 bases: TGTGCCAGCAGTGAACAGGGACTGTTGATGAACACTGAAGCTTTCTTT.

This clone turned up a few times. V is TRBV4-1 and J is TRBJ2-1, with TRBD1 matching 8 bases. Germline values: CDR1 MGHRA, CDR2 YSYEKL. The CDR3 contains 16 residues. V trimming: 0 bases; J trimming: 7 bases; junction bases outside the gene matches: 8. The CDR3: CASSQDIRTGINEQFF. CDR3 sequence (DNA): TGCGCCAGCAGCCAAGATATAAGGACAGGGATAAATGAGCAGTTCTTC.

The gene calls are TRBV7-9 and TRBJ2-7, with 7 bases fitting TRBD1. J lost 5 bases, V lost 5 bases, and 12 bases had no gene match. Germline CDR1 SEHNR, CDR2 FQNEAQ (reference sequence). CDR3 length: 15 residues. CDR3 loop: CASSRRLGQLDEQYF. The CDR3 region has the DNA TGTGCCAGCAGCCGCCGCCTGGGACAGCTTGACGAGCAGTACTTC.

The chain links TRBV19 to TRBJ2-7; D possibly matches TRBD1 or TRBD2 (6 bases each). CDR3 length equals 14 residues. Looked up from germline, CDR1 is LNHDA and CDR2 is SQIVND (reference sequence). V was cut by 3 bases and J by 1 base, with 10 bases left in between. This chain's CDR3 is CASSIRRGSYEQYF. The CDR3 coding sequence is TGTGCCAGTAGTATTCGGAGGGGGTCCTACGAGCAGTACTTC. The full variable domain, completed using reference TRBV19 and TRBJ2-7, is DGGITQSPKYLFRKEGQNVTLSCEQNLNHDAMYWYRQDPGQGLRLIYYSQIVNDFQKGDIAEGYSVSREKKESFPLTVTSAQKNPTAFYLCASSIRRGSYEQYFGPGTRLTVT.

This clone was seen more than once but under ten times. This sequence joins TRBV30 and TRBJ2-1; D not resolved. This CDR3 region has 10 residues. The V gene lost 2 bases and the J gene lost 9 bases, with 5 bases spanning the gap. The germline CDR1 and CDR2 sequences are GTSNPN and SVGIG (reference sequence). As DNA, the CDR3 is TGTGCCTGGAGTATTCGTGAGCAGTTCTTC. Protein product: CAWSIREQFF.

The V gene is TRBV5-4, the J gene TRBJ2-1; 7 positions match TRBD2. The germline V gene encodes CDR1 SGHNT and CDR2 YYREEE (reference sequence). V was clipped by 1 base and J by 8 bases; unmatched bases: 9. This CDR3 region has 15 residues. CDR3 nucleotide sequence: TGTGCCAGCAGCTTGATGGGCAGGGCGGGGGATGAGCAGTTCTTC. Protein: CASSLMGRAGDEQFF.

This clone occurred a few times. The V gene is TRBV5-1, the J gene TRBJ2-7; 13 bases line up with TRBD2. The J segment lost 5 bases and the V segment lost 4 bases, leaving 9 bases of the junction unmatched. Looked up from germline, CDR1 is SGHRS and CDR2 is YFSETQ. The CDR3 totals 16 residues. The CDR3 loop is CASSPGTSGTGDEQYF. The CDR3 DNA sequence: TGCGCCAGCAGCCCGGGGACTAGCGGGACGGGTGACGAGCAGTACTTC.

The chain employs TRBV7-8 and TRBJ2-7; D is perhaps TRBD1 (6 bases). The CDR3 sequence is 15 residues long. Germline CDR1 SGHVS, CDR2 FQNEAQ. V lost 5 bases, J lost 1 base, and 15 bases lay in between. Written as DNA, the CDR3 is TGTGCCAGCAGCGAGTACAGGGCCGGGTCCTACGAGCAGTACTTC. Its protein is CASSEYRAGSYEQYF.

This chain connects TRBV7-9 to TRBJ2-7; 8 bases fit TRBD1. V dropped 8 bases and J dropped 3; count of bases not matched to a gene: 9. The CDR3 contains 14 residues. CDR1 and CDR2 from the germline V gene are SEHNR and FQNEAQ (reference sequence). The CDR3 loop is CASSEGTGVYEQYF. The CDR3 DNA reads as TGTGCCAGCTCCGAAGGGACAGGTGTCTACGAGCAGTACTTC.

This clone was observed a few times. The chain joins TRBV7-9 to TRBJ2-1; D is undetermined. CDR1 is SEHNR, CDR2 FQNEAQ, per germline (reference sequence). The V end lost 5 bases, the J end lost 9 bases, and 11 bases lay between the germline ends. The CDR3 loop spans 12 amino acids. CDR3 bases: TGTGCCAGCAGCGGATGGGGTGGTGAGCAGTTCTTC. Its translation is CASSGWGGEQFF.

This clone has only a few counts. This chain uses TRBV6-5 with TRBJ1-5; a possible D gene is TRBD1 (6 bases). Germline values: CDR1 MNHEY, CDR2 SVGAGI. Trimming left V 6 bases short and J 5 bases short, with 14 bases between. The CDR3 consists of 14 residues. In DNA, the CDR3 is TGTGCCAGCAGCCCCGCCGGGGGCCATCAGCCCCAGCATTTT. Its protein product is CASSPAGGHQPQHF.

The chain joins TRBV30 to TRBJ2-5; 7 bases match TRBD1. V trimming: 1 base; J trimming: 5 bases; junction bases outside the gene matches: 4. Germline V CDR1 and CDR2: GTSNPN, SVGIG (reference sequence). The CDR3 consists of 13 residues. The CDR3 reads CAWSGTGAETQYF. Here the CDR3 DNA reads TGTGCCTGGAGTGGAACAGGGGCGGAGACCCAGTACTTC.

The CDR3 is CASSQGLAVYNEQFF. The CDR3 nucleotides are TGTGCCAGCAGCCAGGGACTAGCGGTATACAATGAGCAGTTCTTC. The genes are TRBV7-9 and TRBJ2-1; 11 bases fit TRBD2. Unmatched junction bases numbered 4, after V lost 5 bases and J lost 4 bases. Germline V gene sequence: CDR1 SEHNR, CDR2 FQNEAQ (reference sequence). The CDR3 sequence is 15 residues long.

A few counts support this clone. The chain employs TRBV5-1 and TRBJ1-1; D not resolved. Trimming shortened V by 1 base and J by 0 bases, and 4 bases separated the two germline ends. Germline V gives CDR1 SGHRS, CDR2 YFSETQ. This CDR3 has 13 amino acids. The CDR3 protein is CASSLLVNTEAFF. The CDR3 DNA sequence: TGCGCCAGCAGCTTGTTAGTGAACACTGAAGCTTTCTTT.

This clone has only a few counts. The J gene is TRBJ1-1, the V gene TRBV30, with 7 bases fitting TRBD1. The germline V gene has CDR1 GTSNPN and CDR2 SVGIG (reference sequence). CDR3 size: 16 residues. J gave up 0 bases and V 4 bases, and 11 bases lay outside the gene matches. Written as DNA, the CDR3 is TGTGCCTGGAAGACAGGGCAACCTGGTATGAACACTGAAGCTTTCTTT. It is translated as CAWKTGQPGMNTEAFF.